A single sample gave rise to the 21 T cell receptor beta chains below, sequenced in a study of blood T cell repertoires in COVID-19 (dated by TCRdb to about 2020). Receptors were amplified or captured by the immunoSEQ multiplex PCR assay. Imported from immuneACCESS, the table was reduced by TCRdb to in-frame sequences with V and J called. These copies leave out some clones; in studies compared against another copy, an unresolved V gene accounts for under half, and the cause of the remainder is not known. Within this sample are 250,000 to 350,000 clones, with around 86% of them counted one time only. The ten largest clones capture under 2% of the sample. Sequences were obtained from peripheral blood. These receptors were taken from a woman aged 50 to 60 with acute or convalescent COVID-19.

To note about this clone: A clone one base away is much larger, so this may be a read error. The chain joins TRBV5-4 to TRBJ2-7, with 11 bases aligning to TRBD2. Germline CDR1 and CDR2: SGHNT and YYREEE (reference sequence). V lost 4 bases, J lost 3 bases, and 3 bases stayed unmatched. This CDR3 comprises 14 residues. The DNA of the CDR3 is TGTGCCAGCAGCGCCGGGACTAGCGGCTACGAGCAGTACTTC. It is translated as CASSAGTSGYEQYF. The entire variable domain, with the rest obtained from reference TRBV5-4 and TRBJ2-7, is as follows: ETGVTQSPTHLIKTRGQQVTLRCSSQSGHNTVSWYQQALGQGPQFIFQYYREEENGRGNFPPRFSGLQFPNYSSELNVNALELDDSALYLCASSAGTSGYEQYFGPGTRLTVT.

The V call is TRBV6-6, the J call TRBJ2-3; 9 nucleotides line up with TRBD2. The CDR3 covers 16 residues. With V trimmed by 4 bases and J by 1 base, 6 bases remained unmatched. Germline V gene data show CDR1 as MNHNY and CDR2 as SVGAGI (reference sequence). CDR3: CASSLLGGRGTDTQYF. Here the CDR3 DNA reads TGTGCCAGCAGTTTGCTAGGCGGGAGGGGCACAGATACGCAGTATTTT.

The rearrangement joins TRBV28 to TRBJ2-2, with 7 nucleotides matching TRBD2. V shed 10 bases, J shed 1 base, and the junction held 9 bases outside the gene matches. The germline CDR1 and CDR2 sequences are MDHEN and SYDVKM. This CDR3 region has 15 residues. This CDR3 is CATGTPSGNTGELFF. For the CDR3, the DNA is TGTGCCACCGGAACTCCTAGCGGGAACACCGGGGAGCTGTTTTTT.

The chain employs TRBV28 and TRBJ2-7; 9 bases agree with TRBD1. Germline CDR1 reads MDHEN; CDR2 reads SYDVKM. The CDR3 is made up of 15 amino acids. The V and J ends lost 7 bases and 2 bases, in that order; junction bases with no gene match: 9. The chain's CDR3 is CASKFWGQGTYEQYF. In nucleotides, the CDR3 is TGTGCCAGCAAATTCTGGGGACAGGGAACCTACGAGCAGTACTTC.

The CDR3 sequence is CASSLGGAATNEKLFF. In nucleotides, the CDR3 is TGTGCCAGCAGCTTAGGTGGGGCAGCAACTAATGAAAAACTGTTTTTT. The chain combines TRBV11-2 with TRBJ1-4, with D perhaps matching TRBD1 (5 bases). Germline V lookup: CDR1 SGHAT, CDR2 FQNNGV. The V end lost 1 base, the J end lost 0 bases, and 9 bases lay between the germline ends. There are 16 residues in the CDR3.

J is TRBJ2-1 and V is TRBV2; 10 nucleotides match TRBD2. The CDR3 consists of 15 residues. Germline V gives CDR1 SNHLY, CDR2 FYNNEI. With 6 bases clipped from V and 6 bases from J, the junction kept 8 bases outside the gene matches. In DNA form, the CDR3 reads TGTGCCAGCAGACGGACTAGCGGAGACTTCAATGAGCAGTTCTTC. It encodes CASRRTSGDFNEQFF. The variable domain in full, completed from reference TRBV2 and TRBJ2-1, reads EPEVTQTPSHQVTQMGQEVILRCVPISNHLYFYWYRQILGQKVEFLVSFYNNEISEKSEIFDDQFSVERPDGSNFTLKIRSTKLEDSAMYFCASRRTSGDFNEQFFGPGTRLTVL.

This chain joins TRBV11-2 and TRBJ2-1, with D unclear. The germline gives CDR1 SGHAT, CDR2 FQNNGV. CDR3 length equals 16 residues. Trimming pared 2 bases from V and 0 bases from J, leaving 11 bases between. The CDR3, as DNA: TGTGCCAGCAGCTTATATAGGAGCAGCTCCTACAATGAGCAGTTCTTC. It encodes CASSLYRSSSYNEQFF.

This chain connects TRBV5-1 to TRBJ1-1, with TRBD1 identical over 10 bases. V was clipped by 3 bases and J by 0 bases; unmatched bases: 2. This CDR3 is 15 amino acids long. Germline V gene lookup returns CDR1 SGHRS and CDR2 YFSETQ. CDR3: CASSWTGGMNTEAFF. In nucleotides, the CDR3 is TGCGCCAGCAGCTGGACAGGGGGGATGAACACTGAAGCTTTCTTT. Drawing the rest from reference TRBV5-1 and TRBJ1-1, the complete variable domain is KAGVTQTPRYLIKTRGQQVTLSCSPISGHRSVSWYQQTPGQGLQFLFEYFSETQRNKGNFPGRFSGRQFSNSRSEMNVSTLELGDSALYLCASSWTGGMNTEAFFGQGTRLTVV.

This chain joins TRBV3-1 (or the pseudogene TRBV3-2) and TRBJ1-5; possibly TRBD1 for D (6 bases). CDR1 is LGHDT, CDR2 YNNKEL, per germline (reference sequence). The CDR3 is 15 amino acids. V lost 1 base and J lost 6, with 13 bases in between. CDR3 DNA: TGTGCCAGCAGCCAAGGGTGGCAGGGGACTCAGCCCCAGCATTTT. Protein: CASSQGWQGTQPQHF.

This clone was detected only once. Its ends do not fully match the called genes, so a read error is possible. CDR3 bases: TGTGCCAGCAGCTTACCAGGGGCCTCCTCCGAGCAGTACTTC. It specifies CASSLPGASSEQYF. The chain joins TRBV13 to TRBJ2-7, with a weak D call TRBD1 (6 bases). The CDR3 is 14 residues long. The germline CDR1 and CDR2 sequences are PRHDT and FYEKMQ (reference sequence). Drawing the rest from reference TRBV13 and TRBJ2-7, the complete variable domain is AAGVIQSPRHLIKEKRETATLKCYPIPRHDTVYWYQQGPGQDPQFLISFYEKMQSDKGSIPDRFSAQQFSDYHSELNMSSLELGDSALYFCASSLPGASSEQYFGPGTRLTVT.

V and J are TRBV2 and TRBJ1-5, with 7 bases lining up with TRBD1. This CDR3 comprises 15 residues. V trimming: 5 bases; J trimming: 3 bases; junction bases outside the gene matches: 7. Looked up from germline, CDR1 is SNHLY and CDR2 is FYNNEI. The DNA for the CDR3 is TGTGCCAGCAGTACAGGGGCCGGGACCAATCAGCCCCAGCATTTT. Its protein is CASSTGAGTNQPQHF.

J is TRBJ1-3 and V is TRBV7-3; no reliable D call. The V gene's germline CDR1 is SGHTA and CDR2 FQGTGA. CDR3 length: 17 residues. The V and J ends lost 4 bases and 4 bases respectively, with 20 bases between them. CDR3 sequence (DNA): TGTGCCAGCAGCTCAAATCAACCAGCCCTGGGCGGAAACACCATATATTTT. Translated, it gives CASSSNQPALGGNTIYF. Using reference TRBV7-3 and TRBJ1-3 for the parts outside the CDR3, the full variable domain is GAGVSQTPSNKVTEKGKYVELRCDPISGHTALYWYRQSLGQGPEFLIYFQGTGAADDSGLPNDRFFAVRPEGSVSTLKIQRTERGDSAVYLCASSSNQPALGGNTIYFGEGSWLTVV.

This chain links TRBV6-6 with TRBJ2-2; 8 nucleotides align to TRBD2. This CDR3 contains 15 residues. J lost 7 bases, V lost 6 bases, and 10 bases had no gene match. Germline values: CDR1 MNHNY, CDR2 SVGAGI (reference sequence). The chain's CDR3 is CASRTGGVAIGELFF. CDR3 sequence (DNA): TGTGCCAGCAGGACGGGGGGGGTCGCCATCGGGGAGCTGTTTTTT.

This clone was seen once. The rearrangement uses TRBV5-1 and TRBJ2-5; 8 bases are a match to TRBD1. CDR1 is SGHRS, CDR2 YFSETQ, per germline. V shed 0 bases and J 2 bases; nucleotides not matched to a gene: 0. This CDR3 region has 14 residues. CDR3 in DNA: TGCGCCAGCAGCTTGGGGACAGGGCAAGAGACCCAGTACTTC. It specifies CASSLGTGQETQYF.

In this sample, this clone turned up a few times. The V and J genes are TRBV6-5 and TRBJ2-6; the D gene is possibly TRBD1 (5 bases). Germline V gives CDR1 MNHEY, CDR2 SVGAGI. The length of the CDR3 is 15 residues. V dropped 5 bases and J dropped 3 bases, with 11 bases sitting between them. The CDR3 DNA sequence: TGTGCCAGCAGTACCCAGGGTTATGGGGCCAACGTCCTGACTTTC. Its translation: CASSTQGYGANVLTF.

The chain has TRBV27 and TRBJ2-3; 9 positions agree with TRBD2. Germline CDR1 is MNHEY and CDR2 is SMNVEV (reference sequence). The CDR3 covers 15 residues. V trimming: 2 bases; J trimming: 5 bases; junction bases outside the gene matches: 5. The CDR3 nucleotides are TGTGCCAGCAGTTTAGGCGGGAGGGCCCTAGATACGCAGTATTTT. It is translated as CASSLGGRALDTQYF.

This chain links TRBV5-1 with TRBJ2-1; 11 nucleotides align to TRBD2. From germline, CDR1 is SGHRS and CDR2 YFSETQ. V shed 5 bases and J 9 bases; nucleotides not matched to a gene: 13. This CDR3 spans 16 amino acids. The CDR3 here is CASRPDVAGGPTEQFF. DNA of the CDR3: TGCGCCAGCAGACCGGACGTAGCGGGAGGGCCTACTGAGCAGTTCTTC.

This clone has a single count. This chain uses TRBV10-3 with TRBJ2-7, with 7 bases identical to TRBD1. CDR1 ENHRY and CDR2 SYGVKD come from the germline V gene. This CDR3 has 16 residues. V lost 0 bases and J lost 2; bases outside the gene matches: 7. CDR3 region: CAISESRGQPTYEQYF. CDR3 DNA: TGTGCCATCAGTGAGTCTAGGGGGCAACCTACCTACGAGCAGTACTTC.

J is TRBJ1-3 and V is TRBV23-1; 7 nucleotides match TRBD1. Being an ORF, TRBV23-1 has a function that is uncertain. V trimming: 4 bases; J trimming: 1 base; junction bases outside the gene matches: 13. The CDR3 is 18 amino acids. This CDR3 reads CASSRSGTASKSGNTIYF. CDR3 nucleotides: TGCGCCAGCAGTCGTTCCGGGACAGCAAGTAAATCTGGAAACACCATATATTTT.

The chain couples TRBV7-2 to TRBJ1-1; D is unclear. From germline, CDR1 is SGHTA and CDR2 FQGNSA. The V end lost 1 base, the J end lost 2 bases, and 11 bases lay between the germline ends. There are 15 residues in the CDR3. This chain's CDR3 is CASSLDWKLNTEAFF. CDR3 DNA sequence: TGTGCCAGCAGCTTAGACTGGAAACTAAACACTGAAGCTTTCTTT. The full variable domain, in which reference TRBV7-2 and TRBJ1-1 provide the parts outside the CDR3, is GAGVSQSPSNKVTEKGKDVELRCDPISGHTALYWYRQSLGQGLEFLIYFQGNSAPDKSGLPSDRFSAERTGGSVSTLTIQRTQQEDSAVYLCASSLDWKLNTEAFFGQGTRLTVV.

The chain has TRBV28 and TRBJ1-2; D remains ambiguous. Germline lookup yields CDR1 MDHEN and CDR2 SYDVKM. V was clipped by 5 bases and J by 5 bases, with 12 bases between them. This CDR3 is built from 13 residues. This CDR3 reads CASSARPSYGYTF. The CDR3, as DNA: TGTGCCAGCAGTGCCCGCCCGAGTTATGGCTACACCTTC.